One sample yielded the 21 T cell receptor beta chains listed below, sequenced in a study of blood T cells in healthy people across ages. A sample-barcoded 5' primer and a J-beta primer mix were used in a second PCR of about 6 to 12 cycles. TCRdb processed the 5' RACE reads anew with MiXCR; each CDR3 protein has one entry. This sample carries roughly 720,000 distinct CDR3 sequences, roughly 53% of them seen once, and the ten largest clones take around 40%. The sample was blood. These receptors were obtained from a man older than 75 in good health.

The rearrangement joins TRBV20-1 to TRBJ1-1; 9 bases are a match to TRBD1. This CDR3 comprises 12 residues. The V gene end was trimmed by 6 bases and the J gene end by 4 bases; junction bases not matched to a gene: 3. Germline CDR1 reads DFQATT; CDR2 reads SNEGSKA (reference sequence). Here the CDR3 reads CSARTGVTEAFF. DNA for the CDR3: TGCAGTGCGCGGACAGGGGTCACTGAAGCTTTCTTT.

The table lists this clonotype with a few counts. The chain is built from TRBV27 and TRBJ1-4; tentatively, D is TRBD1 (6 bases). Germline V gene data show CDR1 as MNHEY and CDR2 as SMNVEV (reference sequence). Trimming took 6 bases from V and 4 from J, leaving 12 bases between them. The CDR3 has 14 residues. In DNA, the CDR3 is TGTGCCAGCAGCCTACAGGGCGGTAATGAAAAACTGTTTTTT. It yields the protein CASSLQGGNEKLFF.

In its sample, this clonotype was seen a few times. The chain is built from TRBV5-4 and TRBJ2-6; D not resolved. V gave up 3 bases and J gave up 4 bases, with 11 bases separating them. CDR3 length equals 15 residues. Germline values: CDR1 SGHNT, CDR2 YYREEE (reference sequence). The CDR3 sequence is CASSSQRSGANVLTF. The CDR3 coding sequence is TGTGCCAGCAGCTCTCAGAGGTCGGGGGCCAACGTCCTGACTTTC.

Note on this clonotype: An end of the junction differs from the germline gene, which may be a read error. CDR3 nucleotide sequence: TGTGCCAGCAGGGCGAGCGGGAGTCAGTACGATCAGTACTTC. It translates to CASRASGSQYDQYF. The V call is TRBV6-2 or TRBV6-3, the J call TRBJ2-7, with 8 bases identical to TRBD2. CDR3 length equals 14 residues. CDR1 and CDR2 (germline): MNHEY, SVGEGT.

This chain links TRBV28 with TRBJ2-5, with a possible D match to TRBD1 (6 bases). V was pared by 6 bases and J by 5 bases, with 22 bases between. In germline, CDR1 is MDHEN, CDR2 SYDVKM. This CDR3 has 16 amino acids. CDR3 in amino acids: CASSRTETRTGETQYF. In nucleotides, the CDR3 is TGTGCCAGCAGCCGGACCGAGACTCGAACAGGGGAGACCCAGTACTTC.

The chain joins TRBV7-2 to TRBJ2-3, with 7 bases identical to TRBD2. This CDR3 is 15 amino acids long. Germline loops: CDR1 SGHTA, CDR2 FQGNSA. V shed 2 bases, J shed 4 bases, and the junction held 6 bases outside the gene matches. The DNA of the CDR3 is TGTGCCAGCAGCTTAAAAGCGGGGCGTTCAGATACGCAGTATTTT. Translated: CASSLKAGRSDTQYF.

This clonotype was counted between two and nine times. Written as DNA, the CDR3 is TGTGCCAGCAGCTTGATAGCGGGATGGTACAATGAGCAGTACTTC. Translating gives CASSLIAGWYNEQYF. The chain joins TRBV7-6 to TRBJ2-7; TRBD2 matches 8 bases. The germline V gene encodes CDR1 SGHVS and CDR2 FNYEAQ. The V gene end was trimmed by 3 bases and the J gene end by 7 bases; junction bases not matched to a gene: 11. The CDR3 consists of 15 residues.

The chain combines TRBV21-1 with TRBJ2-3. TRBV21-1 is marked as a pseudogene. This CDR3 spans 16 amino acids. CDR3 nucleotides: TGTGCCAGCACCCTACTACCCGACCTAACCACAGATACGCAGTATTTT. Residues: CASTLLPDLTTDTQYF.

The sample holds a few counts of this clonotype. The rearrangement links TRBV3-1 to TRBJ2-7, with D unclear. The CDR3 is 16 amino acids. Trimming took 2 bases from V and 7 from J, leaving 21 bases between them. CDR1 and CDR2 (germline): LGHDT, YNNKEL (reference sequence). CDR3 protein: CASSQWAARPRNEQYF. Written as DNA, the CDR3 is TGTGCCAGCAGCCAATGGGCGGCCCGCCCCCGCAATGAGCAGTACTTC.

This clonotype was seen only a few times. V usage is TRBV7-3 and J usage is TRBJ2-5; possible D gene TRBD2, 6 bases. The CDR3 consists of 14 residues. The germline gives CDR1 SGHTA, CDR2 FQGTGA. The V gene lost 5 bases and the J gene lost 5 bases, with 15 bases spanning the gap. The CDR3 nucleotides are TGTGCCAGCAGCCAATCCGGCGGGGTGGAGACCCAGTACTTC. The encoded protein is CASSQSGGVETQYF.

This clonotype was seen more than once but under ten times. The genes are TRBV14 and TRBJ2-1, with no clear D. CDR3 length equals 12 residues. CDR1 SGHDN and CDR2 FVKESK come from the germline V gene. Trimming pared 5 bases from V and 10 bases from J, leaving 12 bases between. The CDR3 here is CASSAHPIEQFF. In DNA form, the CDR3 reads TGTGCCAGCAGCGCCCACCCTATCGAGCAGTTCTTC.

CDR3 sequence reads: CASSEKQRTRPPYSYEQYF. The CDR3 DNA sequence: TGTGCCAGCAGCGAAAAACAACGGACAAGGCCACCGTACTCCTACGAGCAGTACTTC. The J gene is TRBJ2-7, the V gene TRBV21-1; whether TRBD1, the table's D call, matches the DNA was not checked. TRBV21-1 is a pseudogene locus. The CDR3 has 19 residues.

For the CDR3, the DNA is TGTGCCAGCAGTTCCTACGTAAACAATGAGCAGTTCTTC. Amino acids: CASSSYVNNEQFF. The chain uses TRBV6-5 and TRBJ2-1; D ambiguous. Germline V gives CDR1 MNHEY, CDR2 SVGAGI. The CDR3 length is 13 residues. The germline V and J ends were trimmed by 4 bases and 5 bases, with 9 bases remaining between them.

This sequence joins TRBV3-1 and TRBJ2-5; perhaps TRBD2 as D (6 bases). The V gene's germline CDR1 is LGHDT and CDR2 YNNKEL (reference sequence). The CDR3 has 18 residues. V lost 0 bases, J lost 2 bases, and 19 bases lay in between. The CDR3: CASSQEGKRAIGQETQYF. The CDR3 nucleotides are TGTGCCAGCAGCCAAGAGGGGAAGCGGGCGATCGGGCAAGAGACCCAGTACTTC.

The chain employs TRBV7-9 and TRBJ2-1; D might be TRBD1 (5 bases). The CDR3 runs 15 residues. Between the trimmed V and J ends, which lost 1 base and 7 bases, there was a span of 14 bases. CDR1 is SEHNR, CDR2 FQNEAQ, per germline (reference sequence). Here the CDR3 DNA reads TGTGCCAGCAGCTTAGTGGTGGCAGGGCTTAATGAGCAGTTCTTC. Its translation: CASSLVVAGLNEQFF.

This clonotype was recorded many times. The CDR3 sequence: CSVGLAGVGETQYF. CDR3 in DNA: TGCAGCGTTGGGCTAGCGGGAGTGGGAGAGACCCAGTACTTC. The chain links TRBV29-1 to TRBJ2-5; TRBD2 agrees at 10 bases. The germline V gene encodes CDR1 SQVTM and CDR2 ANQGSEA. Trimming at V came to 4 bases and at J to 4 bases, leaving 6 bases not matched to a gene. This CDR3 contains 14 residues.

The chain has TRBV3-1 and TRBJ2-2, with D unclear. V was pared by 7 bases and J by 7 bases, with 10 bases between. The CDR3 has 12 amino acids. CDR1 and CDR2 from the germline V gene are LGHDT and YNNKEL (reference sequence). CDR3 loop: CASTFLGGELFF. CDR3 in DNA: TGTGCCAGCACCTTCTTGGGCGGGGAGCTGTTTTTT. The whole variable domain, remainder taken from reference TRBV3-1 and TRBJ2-2, is DTAVSQTPKYLVTQMGNDKSIKCEQNLGHDTMYWYKQDSKKFLKIMFSYNNKELIINETVPNRFSPKSPDKAHLNLHINSLELGDSAVYFCASTFLGGELFFGEGSRLTVL.

The chain links TRBV20-1 to TRBJ2-5; 9 positions agree with TRBD2. The CDR3 runs 16 residues. CDR1 is DFQATT and CDR2 is SNEGSKA in the germline V gene (reference sequence). Trimming removed 5 bases from V and 2 bases from J; junction bases left unmatched: 12. CDR3 bases: TGCAGTGCTGGATTTAATAGCGGGAGAATACAAGAGACCCAGTACTTC. It encodes CSAGFNSGRIQETQYF.

The rearrangement joins TRBV5-1 to TRBJ1-1; D unresolved. Trimming pared 2 bases from V and 0 bases from J, leaving 8 bases between. Germline CDR1 SGHRS, CDR2 YFSETQ. CDR3 length: 14 amino acids. CDR3 sequence reads: CASSFWAMNTEAFF. For the CDR3, the DNA is TGCGCCAGCAGCTTCTGGGCCATGAACACTGAAGCTTTCTTT.

A few counts support this clonotype. The chain is built from TRBV28 and TRBJ2-1; D not resolved. The germline V gene has CDR1 MDHEN and CDR2 SYDVKM. This CDR3 is 14 amino acids long. Trimming took 2 bases from V and 8 from J, leaving 13 bases between them. The CDR3 loop reads CASSLIALLHEQFF. The CDR3 DNA sequence: TGTGCCAGCAGTTTAATCGCCTTACTCCATGAGCAGTTCTTC.

J is TRBJ2-5 and V is TRBV6-5, with D perhaps assigned TRBD1 or TRBD2 (5 bases each). With the DNA end fitting TRBJ2-7 better, the J assignment may be wrong. This CDR3 has 16 residues. Germline V gene sequence: CDR1 MNHEY, CDR2 SVGAGI. The CDR3 region has the DNA TGTGCCAGCAGTTACCCGGCGAGGGGAATCTCCTACGAGCAGTACTTC. This encodes CASSYPARGISYEQYF.